This T cell receptor (beta chain) was identified during a study of OX40 agonist ivuxolimab in advanced cancers. Notes on the study in general: A proportion of nonresponders additionally exhibited low normalized T-cell clonal expansion.

Profiled with immunoSEQ multiplex PCR; TCRdb holds only in-frame clones, not every one. The sample yields some 28,000 clones, approximately 81% seen once. This clone was seen more than once but under ten times. Its antigen is undetermined. The receptor was isolated from an adult with an advanced solid tumor such as melanoma, head and neck, liver or kidney cancer. Here the sequenced sample was CD4+ or CD8+ T cells sorted from blood, taken in a trial of the OX40 agonist ivuxolimab.

The CDR3 loop reads CASTLDSYNEQFF. CDR3 in DNA: TGTGCCAGCACACTGGACTCCTACAATGAGCAGTTCTTC. The chain is built from TRBV2 and TRBJ2-1, with unresolved D. In germline, CDR1 is SNHLY, CDR2 FYNNEI. The length of the CDR3 is 13 residues. The V and J ends lost 7 bases and 0 bases respectively, with 7 bases between them.